Included here is one T cell receptor beta chain sequence, with context. Its antigen remains unknown. This record comes from a study of beta chain features in type 1 diabetes. Of the isolated RNA, all was reverse transcribed, and so the sequenced material was expressed TCRB transcripts. Method: immunoSEQ multiplex PCR; TCRdb's copy keeps in-frame clones and lacks some. The repertoire has 350,000 to 450,000 clones, roughly 13% of them found once; the top ten carry under 0.04%. The authors sorted CD4+ naive, central memory, regulatory and stem cell-like memory cells via CD45RO/CCR7/CD25/CD127/CD95/CD27. Overall study findings and caveats: Compared with healthy donors, patients appeared to share more similar naive, central memory and regulatory TCRB repertoires.

CDR3 size: 14 residues. J was trimmed by 3 bases and V by 7 bases; bases with no gene match: 8. CDR1 and CDR2 (germline): SNHLY, FYNNEI. The sequencing input was naive CD4+ T cells from blood. The receptor was derived from a man between 25 and 39 years old in good health. The chain links TRBV2 to TRBJ2-5, with TRBD2 matching over 7 bases. CDR3 amino acids: CASKAAGPEETQYF. CDR3 coding DNA: TGTGCCAGCAAGGCAGCGGGGCCAGAAGAGACCCAGTACTTC.